A selection of T cell receptor beta chains follows, all from one sample in a study of patients and donors after allogeneic stem cell transplantation. TCRdb used MiXCR to reprocess the RT-PCR reads, holding one entry per CDR3 protein. The table shows about 87,000 distinct CDR3 sequences, with around 5% occurring only once. Material: blood, either unsorted or a sorted T cell fraction (not recorded which). These receptor sequences come from a human donor who was either an allogeneic HSCT recipient or a stem cell or donor lymphocyte infusion donor (not recorded which). It is not recorded whose cells these are; they may come from a transplant donor. The CDR3 runs from the conserved cysteine through the conserved F or W. A D gene is named only where the DNA matches it firmly. For some rows the clone size is stated as once, few or many, or as a class when expanded; others skip it.

CDR3 protein | CDR3 DNA | D gene | V gene | clone size | J gene
CASSPSPDRITEAFF | TGTGCCAGCAGCCCAAGTCCGGACAGGATAACTGAAGCTTTCTTT | TRBD1 | TRBV7-3 | many | TRBJ1-1
CASSFRTHRDGYTF | TGTGCCAGCAGCTTTCGAACTCACCGGGATGGCTACACCTTC | - | TRBV5-8 | many | TRBJ1-2
CASSPQPGPSPYEQYF | TGTGCCAGCAGCCCCCAACCGGGACCGTCGCCCTACGAGCAGTACTTC | - | TRBV21-1 | - | TRBJ2-7
CASRAGTGDETQYF | TGCGCCAGCAGGGCCGGGACAGGGGATGAGACCCAGTACTTC | TRBD1 | TRBV5-1 | many | TRBJ2-5
CASSQGGHESDTQYF | TGTGCCAGCAGCCAAGGAGGCCACGAATCAGATACGCAGTATTTT | - | TRBV4-2 | many | TRBJ2-3
CASSTGTAGETQYF | TGTGCCAGCAGCACCGGGACCGCGGGAGAGACCCAGTACTTC | - | TRBV9 | many | TRBJ2-5
CASVGVRSTGELFF | TGTGCCAGCGTCGGCGTCCGTAGCACCGGGGAGCTGTTTTTT | - | TRBV12-3/TRBV12-4 | many | TRBJ2-2
CATSRDGLVSGRGPTDTQYF | TGTGCCACCAGCAGAGATGGCCTCGTTAGTGGGAGGGGGCCGACAGATACGCAGTATTTT | - | TRBV15 | - | TRBJ2-3
CASSSYDTQYF | TGTGCCAGCAGCTCATACGATACGCAGTATTTT | - | TRBV5-8 | few | TRBJ2-3
CSVRGLAGESFRSTDTQYF | TGCAGCGTGAGGGGACTAGCGGGAGAAAGTTTCAGGAGCACAGATACGCAGTATTTT | TRBD2 | TRBV29-1 | many | TRBJ2-3
CASSLTGAERETQYF | TGTGCCAGCAGTTTGACAGGGGCCGAGAGAGAGACCCAGTACTTC | TRBD1 | TRBV6-5 | many | TRBJ2-5
CASSVRQGNTGELFF | TGTGCCAGCAGTGTCCGACAGGGGAACACCGGGGAGCTGTTTTTT | TRBD1 | TRBV2 | many | TRBJ2-2
CASSRSSGANVLTF | TGTGCCAGCAGTCGGTCTTCTGGGGCCAACGTCCTGACTTTC | - | TRBV28 | many | TRBJ2-6
CASSKSTVPSGAYEQYF | TGTGCCAGCAGTAAATCGACAGTTCCTAGCGGAGCCTACGAGCAGTACTTC | TRBD2 | TRBV6-2/TRBV6-3 | few | TRBJ2-7
CASSFGQGAFEAFF | TGTGCCAGCAGCTTTGGACAGGGGGCGTTTGAAGCTTTCTTT | TRBD1 | TRBV7-9 | many | TRBJ1-1
CATSRDNQPQHF | TGTGCCACCAGCAGAGACAATCAGCCCCAGCATTTT | - | TRBV15 | many | TRBJ1-5
CSSTRGTGHNEQFF | TGCAGCTCGACACGAGGGACAGGCCACAATGAGCAGTTCTTC | TRBD1 | TRBV29-1 | many | TRBJ2-1
CASSLSSGANVLTF | TGTGCCAGCAGCCTTAGCTCTGGGGCCAACGTCCTGACTTTC | - | TRBV5-6 | many | TRBJ2-6
CASSPSGTGNTIYF | TGCGCCAGCAGCCCGTCGGGAACTGGAAACACCATATATTTT | - | TRBV5-1 | many | TRBJ1-3
CASSQGGQTSGNTIYF | TGTGCCAGCAGCCAAGGTGGACAGACCTCTGGAAACACCATATATTTT | - | TRBV3-1 | many | TRBJ1-3
CASSPPGTPNEKLFF | TGTGCCAGCTCACCACCGGGGACGCCGAATGAAAAACTGTTTTTT | - | TRBV18 | many | TRBJ1-4
CSARDSPTSPHGYTF | TGCAGTGCTAGAGATAGTCCCACATCCCCCCATGGCTACACCTTC | - | TRBV20-1 | many | TRBJ1-2
CASSLMLGAAYNEQFF | TGTGCCAGCAGCTTAATGTTGGGAGCAGCCTACAATGAGCAGTTCTTC | - | TRBV7-6 | many | TRBJ2-1
CASQRDGDYGYTF | TGTGCCAGCCAGCGGGACGGGGACTATGGCTACACCTTC | - | TRBV6-1 | many | TRBJ1-2
CASRDRAGAIDTQYF | TGCGCCAGCAGAGATCGAGCGGGAGCAATAGATACGCAGTATTTT | TRBD2 | TRBV5-1 | many | TRBJ2-3
CASSSGTGGTEAFF | TGTGCCAGCAGTTCCGGGACAGGGGGCACTGAAGCTTTCTTT | TRBD1 | TRBV4-2 | many | TRBJ1-1
CASRPGTALRNEQFF | TGTGCCAGCAGACCTGGGACCGCCCTGCGGAATGAGCAGTTCTTC | - | TRBV6-1 | many | TRBJ2-1
CATSRWDILSYGYTF | TGTGCCACCAGCCGATGGGACATTCTTAGCTATGGCTACACCTTC | - | TRBV15 | few | TRBJ1-2
CASSPRRLAGGPGSYEQYF | TGTGCCAGCAGCCCCCGCCGACTAGCGGGGGGGCCTGGGTCCTACGAGCAGTACTTC | TRBD2 | TRBV27 | many | TRBJ2-7
CSVGGGPYGYTF | TGCAGCGTTGGGGGGGGCCCCTATGGCTACACCTTC | - | TRBV29-1 | many | TRBJ1-2
CASSLTQGEGGTEAFF | TGCGCCAGCAGCTTGACGCAAGGGGAGGGGGGCACTGAAGCTTTCTTT | - | TRBV5-1 | - | TRBJ1-1
CSAALGPHYEQYF | TGCAGTGCTGCATTAGGACCGCACTACGAGCAGTACTTC | - | TRBV20-1 | - | TRBJ2-7
CASSQATQEFF | TGTGCCAGCAGCCAAGCGACCCAGGAGTTCTTC | - | TRBV14 | many | TRBJ2-1
CASSASPGLNTEAFF | TGTGCCAGCAGCGCAAGTCCAGGGCTGAACACTGAAGCTTTCTTT | - | TRBV5-8 | few | TRBJ1-1
CASSYSRGEDGYTF | TGTGCCAGCAGTTACTCCAGGGGGGAGGATGGCTACACCTTC | TRBD1 | TRBV6-5 | many | TRBJ1-2
CASSPDGLAANTGELFF | TGTGCCAGCAGCCCCGACGGACTAGCGGCGAACACCGGGGAGCTGTTTTTT | TRBD2 | TRBV7-9 | many | TRBJ2-2
CASKVDSAAGELFF | TGTGCCAGTAAGGTGGATAGCGCCGCCGGGGAGCTGTTTTTT | - | TRBV19 | many | TRBJ2-2
CAWGRSNQPQHF | TGTGCCTGGGGCAGGTCAAATCAGCCCCAGCATTTT | - | TRBV30 | many | TRBJ1-5
CSARQLAGGLDTQYF | TGCAGTGCTAGGCAACTAGCGGGAGGGTTGGATACGCAGTATTTT | TRBD2 | TRBV20-1 | many | TRBJ2-3
CSARRPSNTGELFF | TGCAGTGCTAGGAGGCCCTCGAACACCGGGGAGCTGTTTTTT | - | TRBV20-1 | many | TRBJ2-2
CASSQRGTNEKLFF | TGTGCCAGCAGCCAGAGGGGGACTAATGAAAAACTGTTTTTT | - | TRBV3-1 | many | TRBJ1-4
CASSRDEDQPQHF | TGTGCCAGCAGTCGGGACGAGGATCAGCCCCAGCATTTT | - | TRBV6-4 | few | TRBJ1-5
CASSLDRGRGDTQYF | TGCGCCAGCAGCTTGGACAGGGGGCGCGGAGATACGCAGTATTTT | TRBD1 | TRBV5-1 | many | TRBJ2-3
CAVGKRSSNEQYF | TGTGCCGTAGGGAAGCGGTCTTCGAACGAGCAGTACTTC | - | TRBV7-9 | many | TRBJ2-7
CASKGGRDYPDTQYF | TGCGCCAGCAAGGGAGGACGGGATTACCCAGATACGCAGTATTTT | - | TRBV5-1 | many | TRBJ2-3
CSASETSGTGWNIQYF | TGCAGTGCTAGCGAAACTTCCGGGACTGGATGGAACATTCAGTACTTC | - | TRBV20-1 | many | TRBJ2-4
CASSLIGQPQHF | TGTGCCAGCAGTTTAATTGGCCAGCCCCAGCATTTT | - | TRBV28 | many | TRBJ1-5
CSATDRTSNEKLFF | TGCAGTGCTACAGACAGGACCTCTAATGAAAAACTGTTTTTT | - | TRBV20-1 | many | TRBJ1-4
CAIGQAAPYGYTF | TGTGCCATCGGACAGGCGGCCCCCTATGGCTACACCTTC | TRBD1 | TRBV10-3 | - | TRBJ1-2
CASSVWDRINSPLHF | TGTGCCAGCAGCGTCTGGGACAGGATAAATTCACCCCTCCACTTT | TRBD1 | TRBV9 | many | TRBJ1-6
CASSQDGQRIQTQYF | TGTGCCAGCAGCCAAGACGGGCAGCGGATACAGACCCAGTACTTC | - | TRBV3-1 | many | TRBJ2-5
CASSQRGIRTGVTGELFF | TGCGCCAGCAGCCAAAGGGGGATTCGGACAGGGGTCACCGGGGAGCTGTTTTTT | TRBD1 | TRBV4-1 | - | TRBJ2-2
CASSVERGAISEQYF | TGTGCCAGCAGCGTAGAACGGGGGGCGATTTCCGAGCAGTACTTC | - | TRBV9 | few | TRBJ2-7
CASSLPDRNTEAFF | TGTGCCAGCAGCCTCCCCGACAGGAACACTGAAGCTTTCTTT | - | TRBV3-1 | many | TRBJ1-1
CASHQNFNQPQHF | TGTGCCAGTCACCAGAACTTCAATCAGCCCCAGCATTTT | - | TRBV19 | few | TRBJ1-5
CASRTPRGRGQSYNEQFF | TGTGCCAGCAGGACCCCTAGGGGCCGCGGTCAATCCTACAATGAGCAGTTCTTC | - | TRBV11-2 | many | TRBJ2-1
CASSVLSGGLTDTQYF | TGTGCCAGCAGCGTCCTTAGCGGGGGCCTCACAGATACGCAGTATTTT | - | TRBV21-1 | - | TRBJ2-3